These 9 T cell receptor beta chains were all obtained from the same sample, sequenced in a study of cytomegalovirus exposure and HLA in healthy donors. The PCR ran on 60 Vbeta and 13 Jbeta primers. Method: immunoSEQ multiplex PCR; TCRdb's copy keeps in-frame clones and lacks some. The sample holds around 180,000 clones, around 80% seen once. Material for sequencing was PBMCs. The origin of the receptors is a male donor in good health and CMV-seronegative.

The rearrangement joins TRBV25-1 to TRBJ1-3; unclear D gene. The CDR3 runs to 17 residues. The V end was cut by 0 bases, the J end by 0 bases, with 12 bases between. Germline CDR1 reads MGHDK; CDR2 reads SYGVNS. In nucleotides, the CDR3 is TGTGCCAGCAGTGAATATATAACGGGAGTCTCTGGAAACACCATATATTTT. It specifies CASSEYITGVSGNTIYF.

The chain links TRBV29-1 to TRBJ2-7, with a tentative D call TRBD2 (5 bases). V lost 6 bases to trimming and J lost 7 bases, with 16 bases between them. This CDR3 is 12 amino acids long. Germline V gives CDR1 SQVTM, CDR2 ANQGSEA. The CDR3 DNA reads as TGCAGCGTCCCCTGGTTGACGGGGGAGCAGTACTTC. Protein: CSVPWLTGEQYF.

This clone was seen a handful of times. This chain connects TRBV30 to TRBJ2-5; D remains ambiguous. The CDR3 has 11 residues. The V gene lost 2 bases and the J gene lost 3 bases, with 4 bases spanning the gap. Germline lookup yields CDR1 GTSNPN and CDR2 SVGIG (reference sequence). In DNA form, the CDR3 reads TGTGCCTGGAGTTCTAAAGAGACCCAGTACTTC. Translating gives CAWSSKETQYF.

The V call is TRBV13, the J call TRBJ2-5; TRBD2 matches at 11 bases. The CDR3 is made up of 17 amino acids. V trimming: 4 bases; J trimming: 0 bases; junction bases outside the gene matches: 7. CDR1 PRHDT and CDR2 FYEKMQ come from the germline V gene (reference sequence). The CDR3 bases are TGTGCCAGCAGCTATCTAGCGGGGGGCACGAACCAAGAGACCCAGTACTTC. Translation: CASSYLAGGTNQETQYF.

V usage is TRBV6-4 and J usage is TRBJ1-3; no clear D gene. This CDR3 is built from 14 residues. The V end lost 6 bases, the J end lost 1 base, and 10 bases lay between the germline ends. Per germline, CDR1 MRHNA and CDR2 SNTAGT. The CDR3 sequence: CASSPDSSGNTIYF. The CDR3 region has the DNA TGTGCCAGCAGCCCGGACTCTTCTGGAAACACCATATATTTT.

The V call is TRBV28, the J call TRBJ2-3, with TRBD2 matching 11 bases. Germline CDR1 is MDHEN and CDR2 is SYDVKM. V lost 3 bases and J lost 5; bases outside the gene matches: 10. This CDR3 comprises 17 residues. The CDR3 loop is CASSFGGTSGSGDTQYF. CDR3 nucleotide sequence: TGTGCCAGCAGTTTCGGCGGGACTAGCGGTTCCGGAGATACGCAGTATTTT.

The V call is TRBV4-1, the J call TRBJ2-7, with a tentative D call TRBD1 (5 bases). The length of the CDR3 is 15 residues. CDR1 MGHRA and CDR2 YSYEKL come from the germline V gene. V shed 0 bases and J shed 4 bases, with 13 bases lying between them. The DNA of the CDR3 is TGCGCCAGCAGCCAAGATGGAACAGGATATTACGAGCAGTACTTC. It encodes CASSQDGTGYYEQYF.

The gene calls are TRBV2 and TRBJ2-3; D might be TRBD1 (6 bases). The CDR3 sequence is 16 residues long. Germline V gene sequence: CDR1 SNHLY, CDR2 FYNNEI. V shed 7 bases and J shed 1 base, with 18 bases lying between them. The CDR3 coding sequence is TGTGCCAGCATGAGAAGGACAGCCCTGGGCACAGATACGCAGTATTTT. Amino acids: CASMRRTALGTDTQYF.

This chain joins TRBV29-1 and TRBJ2-3, with D tentatively TRBD2 (5 bases). V dropped 4 bases and J dropped 0 bases, with 11 bases sitting between them. The germline gives CDR1 SQVTM, CDR2 ANQGSEA. There are 14 residues in the CDR3. The CDR3 sequence is CSVGRSGSTDTQYF. CDR3 in DNA: TGCAGCGTTGGGAGGTCCGGGAGCACAGATACGCAGTATTTT.